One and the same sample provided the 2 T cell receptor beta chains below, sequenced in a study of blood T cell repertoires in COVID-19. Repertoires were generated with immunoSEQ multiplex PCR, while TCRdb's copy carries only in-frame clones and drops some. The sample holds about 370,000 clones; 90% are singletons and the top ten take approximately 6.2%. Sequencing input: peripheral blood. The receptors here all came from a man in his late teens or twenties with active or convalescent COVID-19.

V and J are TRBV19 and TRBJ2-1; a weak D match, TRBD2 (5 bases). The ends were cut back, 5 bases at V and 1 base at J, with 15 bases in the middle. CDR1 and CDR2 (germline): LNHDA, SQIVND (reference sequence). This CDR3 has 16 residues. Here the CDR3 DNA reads TGTGCCAGTAGTGCCCACACAGCGGATTCCTACAATGAGCAGTTCTTC. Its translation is CASSAHTADSYNEQFF.

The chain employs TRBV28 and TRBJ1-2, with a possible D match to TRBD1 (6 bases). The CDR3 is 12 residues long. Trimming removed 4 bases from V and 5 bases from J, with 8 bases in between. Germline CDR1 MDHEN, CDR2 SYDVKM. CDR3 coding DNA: TGTGCCAGCAGTTATACAGGGTATGGCTACACCTTC. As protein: CASSYTGYGYTF.